This paragraph reports one T cell receptor beta chain. One entry per CDR3 protein, called by TCRdb with MiXCR from the RT-PCR reads. This sample has about 110,000 distinct CDR3 sequences, with around 33% found just once. This record belongs to a study of patients and donors after allogeneic stem cell transplantation. This sequence was found in a human donor who was either an allogeneic HSCT recipient or a stem cell or donor lymphocyte infusion donor (not recorded which). It is not recorded whose cells these are; they may come from a transplant donor. The sequenced sample was blood, either unsorted or a sorted T cell fraction (not recorded which).

The CDR3, as DNA: TGCAGTGGGCCCTCCGGGGCCATCGACACTGAAGCTTTCTTT. Translated, it gives CSGPSGAIDTEAFF. The chain combines TRBV20-1 with TRBJ1-1, with D perhaps matching TRBD1 (5 bases). Germline V lookup: CDR1 DFQATT, CDR2 SNEGSKA (reference sequence). The CDR3 is made up of 14 amino acids. V shed 7 bases and J shed 3 bases, with 18 bases lying between them.